This record concerns one T cell receptor beta chain sequence. Germline and junction disagree at one end, which may indicate a read error. These data belong to a study of identical twins. TCRdb recomputed calls from the 5' RACE reads with MiXCR, one row per CDR3 protein. There are 1.5 million to 2 million distinct CDR3 sequences in the sample; more than 30% occur only once, and approximately 0.29% lies in the top ten. The source material was cord blood. This TCR derives from a newborn girl in good health.

In DNA, the CDR3 is TGCGCCAGTAGCCAAGGTCGGCGGGCGAGTGTTGACGAGCAGTACTTC. The encoded protein is CASSQGRRASVDEQYF. J is TRBJ2-5 and V is TRBV4-1, with D possibly TRBD2 on 5 matching bases. The DNA end is a closer match to TRBJ2-7, so the J assignment may be wrong. CDR3 length equals 16 residues. Looked up from germline, CDR1 is MGHRA and CDR2 is YSYEKL.